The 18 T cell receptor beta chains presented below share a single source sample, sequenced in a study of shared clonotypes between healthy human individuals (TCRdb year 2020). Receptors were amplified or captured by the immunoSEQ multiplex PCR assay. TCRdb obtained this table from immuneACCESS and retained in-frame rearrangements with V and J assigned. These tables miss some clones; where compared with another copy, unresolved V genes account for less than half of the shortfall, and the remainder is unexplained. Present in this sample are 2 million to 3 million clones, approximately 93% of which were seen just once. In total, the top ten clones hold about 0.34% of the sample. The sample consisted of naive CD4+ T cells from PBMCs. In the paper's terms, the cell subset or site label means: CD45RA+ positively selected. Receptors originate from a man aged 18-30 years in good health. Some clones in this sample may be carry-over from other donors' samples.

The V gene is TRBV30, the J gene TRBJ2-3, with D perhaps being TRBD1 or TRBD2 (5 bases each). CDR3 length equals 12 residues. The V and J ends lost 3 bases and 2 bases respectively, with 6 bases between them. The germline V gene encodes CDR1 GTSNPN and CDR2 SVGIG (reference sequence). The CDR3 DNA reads TGTGCCTGGAGGGGGGACACAGATACGCAGTATTTT. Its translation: CAWRGDTDTQYF.

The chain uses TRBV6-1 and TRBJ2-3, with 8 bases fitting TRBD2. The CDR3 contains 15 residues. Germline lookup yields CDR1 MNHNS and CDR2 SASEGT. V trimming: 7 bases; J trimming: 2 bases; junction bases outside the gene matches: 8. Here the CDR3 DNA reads TGTGCCAGCACAAGGACTAGCCCCCTCACAGATACGCAGTATTTT. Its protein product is CASTRTSPLTDTQYF.

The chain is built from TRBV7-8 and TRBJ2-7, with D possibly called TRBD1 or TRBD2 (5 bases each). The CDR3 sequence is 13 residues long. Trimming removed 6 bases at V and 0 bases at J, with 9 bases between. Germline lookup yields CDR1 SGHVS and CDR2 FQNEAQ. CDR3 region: CASRPGSSYEQYF. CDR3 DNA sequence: TGTGCCAGCAGGCCAGGGAGCTCCTACGAGCAGTACTTC.

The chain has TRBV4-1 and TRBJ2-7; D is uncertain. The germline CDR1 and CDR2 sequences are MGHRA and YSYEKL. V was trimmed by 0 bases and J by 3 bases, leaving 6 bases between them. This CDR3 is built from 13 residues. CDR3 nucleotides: TGCGCCAGCAGCCAAGAACGGGTCTACGAGCAGTACTTC. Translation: CASSQERVYEQYF.

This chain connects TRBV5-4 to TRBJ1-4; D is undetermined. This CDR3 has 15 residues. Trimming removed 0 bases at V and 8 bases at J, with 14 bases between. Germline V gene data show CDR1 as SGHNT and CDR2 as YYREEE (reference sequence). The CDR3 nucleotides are TGTGCCAGCAGCTTGGGTGGGAGGGTCGAGGAAAAACTGTTTTTT. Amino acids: CASSLGGRVEEKLFF. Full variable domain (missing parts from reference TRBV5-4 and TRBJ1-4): ETGVTQSPTHLIKTRGQQVTLRCSSQSGHNTVSWYQQALGQGPQFIFQYYREEENGRGNFPPRFSGLQFPNYSSELNVNALELDDSALYLCASSLGGRVEEKLFFGSGTQLSVL.

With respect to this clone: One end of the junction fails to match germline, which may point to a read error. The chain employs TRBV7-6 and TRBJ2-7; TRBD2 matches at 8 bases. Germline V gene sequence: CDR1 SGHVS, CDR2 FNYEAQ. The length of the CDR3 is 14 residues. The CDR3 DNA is TGTGCCAGTAGCTCGGGGGGGGCTATGGGCGAGCAGTACTTC. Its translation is CASSSGGAMGEQYF.

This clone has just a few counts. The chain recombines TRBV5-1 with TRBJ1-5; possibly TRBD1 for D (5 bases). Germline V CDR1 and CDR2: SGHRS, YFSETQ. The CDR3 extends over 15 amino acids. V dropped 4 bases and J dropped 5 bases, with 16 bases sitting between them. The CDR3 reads CASSIGGGTDQPQHF. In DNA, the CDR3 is TGCGCCAGCAGCATAGGTGGGGGGACGGATCAGCCCCAGCATTTT.

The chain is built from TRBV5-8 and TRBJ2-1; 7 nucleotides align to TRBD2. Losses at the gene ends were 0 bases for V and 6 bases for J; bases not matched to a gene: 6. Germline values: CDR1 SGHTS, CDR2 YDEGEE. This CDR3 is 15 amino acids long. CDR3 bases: TGTGCCAGCAGCTTGGTGTGGGAGGGCCTCAATGAGCAGTTCTTC. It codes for CASSLVWEGLNEQFF.

The CDR3 DNA reads as TGTGCCACCCAGGGAGCGGGACGTCGGACCGGGGAGCTGTTTTTT. Translation gives CATQGAGRRTGELFF. The chain employs TRBV28 and TRBJ2-2; 7 nucleotides line up with TRBD2. V lost 10 bases to trimming and J lost 5 bases; unmatched junction nucleotides: 13. Germline V gene data show CDR1 as MDHEN and CDR2 as SYDVKM. CDR3 length equals 15 residues.

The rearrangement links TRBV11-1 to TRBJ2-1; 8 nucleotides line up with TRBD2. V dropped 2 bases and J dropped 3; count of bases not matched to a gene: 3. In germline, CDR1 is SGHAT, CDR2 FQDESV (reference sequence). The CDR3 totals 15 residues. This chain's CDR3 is CASSLPGTSYNEQFF. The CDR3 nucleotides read TGTGCCAGCAGCTTACCCGGGACTAGCTACAATGAGCAGTTCTTC.

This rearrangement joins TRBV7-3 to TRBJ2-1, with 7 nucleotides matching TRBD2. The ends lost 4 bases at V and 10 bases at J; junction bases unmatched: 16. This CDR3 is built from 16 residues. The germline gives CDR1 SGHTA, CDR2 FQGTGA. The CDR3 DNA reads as TGTGCCAGCAGCTCCCAAGGTGCGGGAGTAGGAGGCGAGCAGTTCTTC. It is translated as CASSSQGAGVGGEQFF.

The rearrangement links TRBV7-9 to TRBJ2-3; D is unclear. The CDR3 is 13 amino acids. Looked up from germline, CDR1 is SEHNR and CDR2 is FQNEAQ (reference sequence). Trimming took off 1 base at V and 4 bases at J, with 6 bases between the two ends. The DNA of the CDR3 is TGTGCCAGCAGCTTAGGAAACCCAGATACGCAGTATTTT. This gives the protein CASSLGNPDTQYF.

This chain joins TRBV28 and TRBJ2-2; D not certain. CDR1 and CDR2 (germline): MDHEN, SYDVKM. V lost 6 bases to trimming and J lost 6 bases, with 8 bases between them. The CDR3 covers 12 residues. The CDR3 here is CASSNIAGELFF. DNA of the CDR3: TGTGCCAGCAGCAATATCGCCGGGGAGCTGTTTTTT. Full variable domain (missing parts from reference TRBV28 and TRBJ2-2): DVKVTQSSRYLVKRTGEKVFLECVQDMDHENMFWYRQDPGLGLRLIYFSYDVKMKEKGDIPEGYSVSREKKERFSLILESASTNQTSMYLCASSNIAGELFFGEGSRLTVL.

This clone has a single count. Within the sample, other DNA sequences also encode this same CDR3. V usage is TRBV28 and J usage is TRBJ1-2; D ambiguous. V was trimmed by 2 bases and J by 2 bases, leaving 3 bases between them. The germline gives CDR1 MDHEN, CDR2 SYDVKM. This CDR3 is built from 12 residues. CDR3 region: CASSLTNYGYTF. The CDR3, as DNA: TGTGCCAGCAGTTTAACAAACTATGGCTACACCTTC.

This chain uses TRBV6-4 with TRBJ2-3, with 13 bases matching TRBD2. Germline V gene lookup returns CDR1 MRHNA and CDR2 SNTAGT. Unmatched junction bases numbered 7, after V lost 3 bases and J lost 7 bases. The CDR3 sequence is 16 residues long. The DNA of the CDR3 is TGTGCCAGCAGTGAAAGGACTAGCGGGAGTATGAATACGCAGTATTTT. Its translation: CASSERTSGSMNTQYF.

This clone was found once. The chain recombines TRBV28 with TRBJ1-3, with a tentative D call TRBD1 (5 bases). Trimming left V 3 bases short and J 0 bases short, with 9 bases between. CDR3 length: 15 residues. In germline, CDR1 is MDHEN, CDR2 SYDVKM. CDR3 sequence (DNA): TGTGCCAGCAGTTTGGGAGGGGTCTCTGGAAACACCATATATTTT. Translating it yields CASSLGGVSGNTIYF.

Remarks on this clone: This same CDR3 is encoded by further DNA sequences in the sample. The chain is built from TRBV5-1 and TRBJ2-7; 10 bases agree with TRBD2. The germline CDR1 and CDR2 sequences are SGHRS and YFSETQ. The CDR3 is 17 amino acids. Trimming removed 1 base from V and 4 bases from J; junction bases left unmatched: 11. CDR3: CASSLSMTSGSPYEQYF. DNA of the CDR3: TGCGCCAGCAGCTTGTCCATGACTAGCGGGTCTCCTTACGAGCAGTACTTC. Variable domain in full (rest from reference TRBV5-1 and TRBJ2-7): KAGVTQTPRYLIKTRGQQVTLSCSPISGHRSVSWYQQTPGQGLQFLFEYFSETQRNKGNFPGRFSGRQFSNSRSEMNVSTLELGDSALYLCASSLSMTSGSPYEQYFGPGTRLTVT.

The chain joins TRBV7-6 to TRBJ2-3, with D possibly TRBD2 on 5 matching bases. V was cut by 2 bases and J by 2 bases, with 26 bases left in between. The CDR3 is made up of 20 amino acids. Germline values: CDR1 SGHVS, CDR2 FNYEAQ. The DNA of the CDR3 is TGTGCCAGCAGCTTATTGCCGACCTTCGTCGGGAATTCCCTCACAGATACGCAGTATTTT. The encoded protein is CASSLLPTFVGNSLTDTQYF.